This TCR beta chain was sequenced during a study of cytomegalovirus exposure and HLA in healthy donors. Germline V gene sequence: CDR1 SNHLY, CDR2 FYNNEI. The CDR3 is 17 residues long. J gave up 1 base and V 6 bases, and 11 bases lay outside the gene matches. The study ran its PCR with 60 Vbeta and 13 Jbeta primers. TCRdb's copy holds only in-frame clones and misses some; the assay was immunoSEQ multiplex PCR. Of over 35,000 clones listed, approximately 70% were seen once; the top ten hold around 4%. Notes on the study in general: It emerged from a later analysis that several of the most significant clusters appeared to be linked to common viral pathogens. In all likelihood, a cluster of highly shared sequence variants was a sequencing artifact.

With regard to this clone: Its antigen is not identified.

The rearrangement uses TRBV2 and TRBJ1-2, with TRBD1 matching over 10 bases. The TCR sequence derives from a man aged 40-49 years in good health and CMV-seronegative. Sequenced material: PBMCs. The chain's CDR3 is CASRAGTGVVLNYGYTF. As DNA, the CDR3 is TGTGCCAGCAGGGCCGGGACAGGGGTCGTACTTAACTATGGCTACACCTTC.